The 31 T cell receptor beta chains below were found in one sample sequenced in a study of shared clonotypes between healthy human individuals. Generated by immunoSEQ multiplex PCR, the TCRdb table keeps only in-frame clones and is missing some. There are 470,000 or so clones in the sample; more than 75% occur only once, and around 13% lies in the top ten. The sequenced sample was PBMCs. The receptors here all came from a woman aged 40-49 years in good health. Some clones in this sample may be carry-over from other donors' samples.

With respect to this clone: The same CDR3 also results from other DNA sequences found in this sample. This rearrangement joins TRBV5-8 to TRBJ2-1, with TRBD1 identical over 8 bases. V shed 3 bases, J shed 9 bases, and the junction held 11 bases outside the gene matches. The CDR3 length is 15 residues. Germline V gene lookup returns CDR1 SGHTS and CDR2 YDEGEE. This CDR3 reads CASSSGQASGGEQFF. The CDR3 bases are TGTGCCAGCAGCTCGGGACAGGCGAGCGGTGGTGAGCAGTTCTTC.

In its sample, this clone was seen a few times. The chain joins TRBV7-2 to TRBJ2-5; 9 bases agree with TRBD2. V shed 3 bases, J shed 1 base, and the junction held 0 bases outside the gene matches. CDR1 and CDR2 from the germline V gene are SGHTA and FQGNSA. The CDR3 is made up of 14 amino acids. CDR3 region: CASSFSGSQETQYF. CDR3 coding DNA: TGTGCCAGCAGCTTTAGCGGGAGCCAAGAGACCCAGTACTTC.

The gene calls are TRBV2 and TRBJ2-1, with a possible D match to TRBD2 (6 bases). This CDR3 has 16 amino acids. Germline loops: CDR1 SNHLY, CDR2 FYNNEI. V was clipped by 7 bases and J by 4 bases, with 20 bases between them. The CDR3, as DNA: TGTGCCAGCATCGGGATCCAAGACGCGGGATACAATGAGCAGTTCTTC. It yields the protein CASIGIQDAGYNEQFF.

About this clone itself: Other DNA variants within this sample encode the same CDR3. The rearrangement uses TRBV27 and TRBJ1-2, with D hard to call. This CDR3 is 13 amino acids long. The germline V and J ends were trimmed by 3 bases and 4 bases, with 9 bases remaining between them. Germline CDR1 and CDR2: MNHEY and SMNVEV (reference sequence). The CDR3 DNA follows: TGTGCCAGCAGTTTGAAGGGTGGCTATGGCTACACCTTC. Translation gives CASSLKGGYGYTF.

On this clone itself: With only one base between it and a far larger clone, this is likely a read error. This chain joins TRBV7-7 and TRBJ2-5, with D perhaps assigned TRBD1 or TRBD2 (6 bases each). The germline V gene encodes CDR1 SSHAT and CDR2 FNYEAQ (reference sequence). CDR3 length: 14 residues. The CDR3 region has the DNA TGTGCCAGCGGCTTAACTAGGGGGGCGGAGACCCAGTACTTC. Protein product: CASGLTRGAETQYF.

The chain recombines TRBV6-5 with TRBJ1-6; D might be TRBD1 (5 bases). V gave up 5 bases and J gave up 9 bases, with 11 bases separating them. The germline CDR1 and CDR2 sequences are MNHEY and SVGAGI. The CDR3 consists of 13 residues. In DNA form, the CDR3 reads TGTGCCAGCAGTAGTAATAGGGGTTCACCCCTCCACTTT. The encoded protein is CASSSNRGSPLHF.

With respect to this clone: Other DNA sequences within the sample encode an identical CDR3. This chain uses TRBV9 with TRBJ2-3, with D unresolved. Trimming left V 2 bases short and J 4 bases short, with 11 bases between. CDR3 size: 14 residues. Germline CDR1 is SGDLS and CDR2 is YYNGEE. The CDR3 DNA reads as TGTGCCAGCAGCGTCGGCGGAAACTCAGATACGCAGTATTTT. Amino acid sequence: CASSVGGNSDTQYF.

The sample holds one count of this clone. The chain has TRBV6-5 and TRBJ2-7, with TRBD2 as a possible D gene (5 bases). This CDR3 spans 15 amino acids. The germline V and J ends were trimmed by 2 bases and 5 bases, with 16 bases remaining between them. Germline CDR1 MNHEY, CDR2 SVGAGI. The CDR3 region has the DNA TGTGCCAGCAGTTACGAGGGTCGAAATATCCACGAGCAGTACTTC. Protein product: CASSYEGRNIHEQYF.

The V call is TRBV25-1, the J call TRBJ2-1; a possible D gene is TRBD2 (5 bases). The ends were cut back, 4 bases at V and 1 base at J, with 17 bases in the middle. Germline V CDR1 and CDR2: MGHDK, SYGVNS. The CDR3 covers 17 residues. CDR3 sequence (DNA): TGTGCCAGCAGTGCAGCCATCGAGCGGCGGTCCTACAATGAGCAGTTCTTC. Encoded protein: CASSAAIERRSYNEQFF.

This clone was seen once. The chain uses TRBV4-2 and TRBJ2-7, with D possibly TRBD2 on 6 matching bases. Trimming shortened V by 0 bases and J by 4 bases, and 19 bases separated the two germline ends. This CDR3 contains 17 residues. Germline V gene data show CDR1 as LGHNA and CDR2 as YNFKEQ. The CDR3 loop is CASSQEISGVDPYEQYF. CDR3 nucleotides: TGTGCCAGCAGCCAAGAAATTAGCGGCGTTGACCCATACGAGCAGTACTTC.

This chain connects TRBV9 to TRBJ2-7; D is unclear. The germline V gene encodes CDR1 SGDLS and CDR2 YYNGEE. This CDR3 spans 13 amino acids. V was trimmed by 0 bases and J by 5 bases, leaving 9 bases between them. The CDR3 loop reads CASSVGGRDEQYF. Written as DNA, the CDR3 is TGTGCCAGCAGCGTAGGGGGTCGCGACGAGCAGTACTTC.

This chain joins TRBV2 and TRBJ1-2; 7 positions agree with TRBD1. This CDR3 has 15 residues. V gave up 1 base and J gave up 3 bases; unmatched junction bases: 5. CDR1 SNHLY and CDR2 FYNNEI come from the germline V gene. The CDR3 region is CASSEVPRGDYGYTF. The CDR3 nucleotides are TGTGCCAGCAGTGAAGTTCCCAGGGGGGACTATGGCTACACCTTC. Filled out from reference TRBV2 and TRBJ1-2, the complete variable domain reads EPEVTQTPSHQVTQMGQEVILRCVPISNHLYFYWYRQILGQKVEFLVSFYNNEISEKSEIFDDQFSVERPDGSNFTLKIRSTKLEDSAMYFCASSEVPRGDYGYTFGSGTRLTVV.

The CDR3 DNA sequence: TGTGCCAGCAGCTTAGTTTCCGTCAATGAGCAGTTCTTC. Amino acids: CASSLVSVNEQFF. The chain links TRBV7-9 to TRBJ2-1, with D hard to call. Germline V gene data show CDR1 as SEHNR and CDR2 as FQNEAQ (reference sequence). Trimming left V 1 base short and J 6 bases short, with 7 bases between. This CDR3 is built from 13 residues.

The rearrangement joins TRBV5-6 to TRBJ1-5, with TRBD1 matching 8 bases. The germline gives CDR1 SGHDT, CDR2 YYEEEE. This CDR3 contains 15 residues. V dropped 1 base and J dropped 6; count of bases not matched to a gene: 6. In DNA form, the CDR3 reads TGTGCCAGCAGCTTGTGGCAGGGGGCTGTTCAGCCCCAGCATTTT. Protein: CASSLWQGAVQPQHF. The variable domain in full, completed from reference TRBV5-6 and TRBJ1-5, reads DAGVTQSPTHLIKTRGQQVTLRCSPKSGHDTVSWYQQALGQGPQFIFQYYEEEERQRGNFPDRFSGHQFPNYSSELNVNALLLGDSALYLCASSLWQGAVQPQHFGDGTRLSIL.

Notes on this clone: The sample carries other DNA sequences with the same CDR3. This chain uses TRBV7-2 with TRBJ2-5; D is uncertain. The CDR3 is 11 amino acids. The germline gives CDR1 SGHTA, CDR2 FQGNSA. Trimming stripped 5 bases from V and 3 bases from J, with 4 bases between. Here the CDR3 reads CASSPKETQYF. CDR3 in DNA: TGTGCCAGCAGCCCGAAAGAGACCCAGTACTTC.

The gene calls are TRBV28 and TRBJ2-5, with 8 bases fitting TRBD2. Germline V gene data show CDR1 as MDHEN and CDR2 as SYDVKM. J gave up 2 bases and V 4 bases, and 3 bases lay outside the gene matches. The CDR3 length is 14 residues. The CDR3, as DNA: TGTGCCAGCAGTTCGACTAGCGAGCAAGAGACCCAGTACTTC. Translated: CASSSTSEQETQYF.

A few counts support this clone. The V and J genes are TRBV2 and TRBJ2-2; 9 nucleotides line up with TRBD1. This CDR3 region has 16 residues. J was trimmed by 6 bases and V by 4 bases; bases with no gene match: 9. Germline CDR1 and CDR2: SNHLY and FYNNEI. The CDR3 protein is CASSAQQGAVPGELFF. In nucleotides, the CDR3 is TGTGCCAGCAGTGCCCAACAGGGGGCCGTACCCGGGGAGCTGTTTTTT. Full variable domain (outside the CDR3, taken from reference TRBV2 and TRBJ2-2): EPEVTQTPSHQVTQMGQEVILRCVPISNHLYFYWYRQILGQKVEFLVSFYNNEISEKSEIFDDQFSVERPDGSNFTLKIRSTKLEDSAMYFCASSAQQGAVPGELFFGEGSRLTVL.

The chain employs TRBV30 and TRBJ1-2; no clear D gene. The germline V gene has CDR1 GTSNPN and CDR2 SVGIG (reference sequence). The CDR3 extends over 11 amino acids. The V gene lost 0 bases and the J gene lost 8 bases, with 7 bases spanning the gap. The DNA for the CDR3 is TGTGCCTGGAGTGTACGGGGAGGCTACACCTTC. Translated, it gives CAWSVRGGYTF.

V usage is TRBV6-5 and J usage is TRBJ2-7; no reliable D call. This CDR3 is 15 amino acids long. V was shortened by 5 bases and J by 0 bases, with 14 bases between the two germline ends. Per germline, CDR1 MNHEY and CDR2 SVGAGI. CDR3 in amino acids: CASSPTVFSSYEQYF. In nucleotides, the CDR3 is TGTGCCAGCAGTCCCACGGTCTTTAGCTCCTACGAGCAGTACTTC.

V usage is TRBV5-5 and J usage is TRBJ2-1, with 8 bases fitting TRBD2. Germline CDR1 reads SGHKS; CDR2 reads YYEKEE (reference sequence). The CDR3 extends over 16 amino acids. V lost 1 base, J lost 4 bases, and 7 bases stayed unmatched. This CDR3 is CASSLLAGGHYNEQFF. The CDR3 coding sequence is TGTGCCAGCAGCTTGCTTGCGGGGGGCCATTACAATGAGCAGTTCTTC.

The V and J genes are TRBV18 and TRBJ2-5; 7 bases line up with TRBD2. V lost 5 bases, J lost 5 bases, and 5 bases stayed unmatched. Germline-derived CDR1 and CDR2 are KGHSH and LQKENI. The CDR3 spans 13 residues. DNA of the CDR3: TGTGCCAGCTCAAGCGGGGACCTGGAGACCCAGTACTTC. It codes for CASSSGDLETQYF.

Of note for this clone: A far larger clone differs by one base, so this is likely a read error. The sample contains more than one DNA sequence encoding this CDR3. The chain joins TRBV5-4 to TRBJ2-5, with unresolved D. CDR3 length: 16 residues. From germline, CDR1 is SGHNT and CDR2 YYREEE (reference sequence). The CDR3 DNA reads TGTGCCAGTAGCTTGAAGGGTGGGGATAAACAAGAGACCCAGTACTTC. It yields the protein CASSLKGGDKQETQYF.

A remark on this clone: One end of the junction does not line up with germline, which may come from a read error. The chain has TRBV7-2 and TRBJ2-1; tentatively, D is TRBD1 (5 bases). Germline assignment: CDR1 SGHTA and CDR2 FQGNSA. The CDR3 covers 14 residues. The chain's CDR3 is CANSRQISYSEQFF. The CDR3 bases are TGTGCCAACAGCCGACAGATCTCCTACAGTGAGCAGTTCTTC.

This clone was seen only a few times. The rearrangement links TRBV7-2 to TRBJ2-7; TRBD2 matches 8 bases. Trimming at V came to 0 bases and at J to 1 base, leaving 2 bases not matched to a gene. Per the germline V gene, CDR1 is SGHTA and CDR2 is FQGNSA. The CDR3 loop spans 15 amino acids. The CDR3: CASSLAPSGSYEQYF. The CDR3 region has the DNA TGTGCCAGCAGCTTAGCTCCTAGCGGGTCCTACGAGCAGTACTTC.

In this sample, this clone turned up a few times. This chain links TRBV6-5 with TRBJ2-2; perhaps TRBD2 as D (5 bases). The CDR3 runs to 15 residues. Germline V CDR1 and CDR2: MNHEY, SVGAGI. The V gene lost 6 bases and the J gene lost 2 bases, with 13 bases spanning the gap. Here the CDR3 reads CASRRTGYNTGELFF. As DNA, the CDR3 is TGTGCCAGCAGACGGACGGGGTATAACACCGGGGAGCTGTTTTTT.

The CDR3 protein is CASSPGQTLYGYTF. The DNA for the CDR3 is TGTGCCAGCTCGCCGGGACAGACCCTCTATGGCTACACCTTC. This sequence joins TRBV18 and TRBJ1-2; 7 bases are a match to TRBD1. J gave up 4 bases and V 6 bases, and 8 bases lay outside the gene matches. Looked up from germline, CDR1 is KGHSH and CDR2 is LQKENI. This CDR3 is 14 amino acids long.

This chain uses TRBV10-3 with TRBJ2-3; a weak D match, TRBD2 (7 bases). With 7 bases removed from V and 2 bases from J, the gap between germline ends came to 13 bases. This CDR3 has 14 residues. Germline lookup yields CDR1 ENHRY and CDR2 SYGVKD. The CDR3 DNA is TGTGCCATCAAACGGGGGGCCCACACAGATACGCAGTATTTT. As protein: CAIKRGAHTDTQYF.

This chain uses TRBV5-1 with TRBJ2-7; unclear D gene. This CDR3 contains 14 residues. CDR1 is SGHRS and CDR2 is YFSETQ in the germline V gene. V dropped 10 bases and J dropped 2 bases, with 19 bases sitting between them. The CDR3 protein is CASARVGFAYEQYF. In nucleotides, the CDR3 is TGCGCCTCCGCGCGAGTTGGCTTTGCCTACGAGCAGTACTTC. The full variable domain, completed using reference TRBV5-1 and TRBJ2-7, is KAGVTQTPRYLIKTRGQQVTLSCSPISGHRSVSWYQQTPGQGLQFLFEYFSETQRNKGNFPGRFSGRQFSNSRSEMNVSTLELGDSALYLCASARVGFAYEQYFGPGTRLTVT.

The table lists this clone with a few counts. V usage is TRBV10-2 and J usage is TRBJ2-5; TRBD2 matches at 10 bases. CDR3 length equals 15 residues. Per germline, CDR1 WSHSY and CDR2 SAAADI. Trimming cost V 7 bases and J 2 bases; bases outside gene matches: 7. CDR3 bases: TGCGCCAGCAAGAAGGGACTAGCGAATCAAGAGACCCAGTACTTC. This codes for CASKKGLANQETQYF.

The V call is TRBV28, the J call TRBJ1-4, with a possible D match to TRBD1 (6 bases). Germline lookup yields CDR1 MDHEN and CDR2 SYDVKM. Trimming pared 3 bases from V and 7 bases from J, leaving 15 bases between. The CDR3 consists of 15 residues. This CDR3 reads CASSFSRGSFEKLFF. DNA for the CDR3: TGTGCCAGCAGTTTTTCCAGGGGATCTTTTGAAAAACTGTTTTTT.

This clone was detected only a few times. The V and J genes are TRBV5-4 and TRBJ2-1; 10 bases agree with TRBD1. Germline-derived CDR1 and CDR2 are SGHNT and YYREEE (reference sequence). Germline trimming cut 6 bases from V and 7 bases from J; bases unmatched to any gene: 10. This CDR3 has 15 amino acids. CDR3 DNA sequence: TGTGCCAGCACCCCAGGACAGGGGGTCTGGAATGAGCAGTTCTTC. Translated: CASTPGQGVWNEQFF. The whole variable domain, filled in from reference TRBV5-4 and TRBJ2-1, reads ETGVTQSPTHLIKTRGQQVTLRCSSQSGHNTVSWYQQALGQGPQFIFQYYREEENGRGNFPPRFSGLQFPNYSSELNVNALELDDSALYLCASTPGQGVWNEQFFGPGTRLTVL.